This T cell receptor beta chain is drawn from a study of blood T cell repertoires in COVID-19. Study-level information: The United States, Italy and Spain provided the acute and convalescent COVID-19 samples. PBMCs, B-cell-depleted T cells, or T cells provided the cDNA or gDNA that made up the material.

Germline V CDR1 and CDR2: SNHLY, FYNNEI. The CDR3 contains 18 residues. Between the trimmed V and J ends, which lost 0 bases and 3 bases, there was a span of 18 bases. Authors' data handling: Nucleated cell number was recorded as an estimate derived from reference gene primer amplification. Profiled with immunoSEQ multiplex PCR; TCRdb holds only in-frame clones, not every one. V and J calls and clone size follow that table, whereas D and trimming were derived from the DNA. This table holds tens of thousands of clones, around 90% found once. The V and J genes are TRBV2 and TRBJ2-1, with a weak D call TRBD2 (6 bases). The sample taken for sequencing was peripheral blood. This receptor was identified in a human donor in a cohort sampled during active COVID-19. The CDR3 loop is CASSEAGSGSGLYNEQFF. Here the CDR3 DNA reads TGTGCCAGCAGTGAAGCGGGATCCGGGAGTGGTCTCTACAATGAGCAGTTCTTC.